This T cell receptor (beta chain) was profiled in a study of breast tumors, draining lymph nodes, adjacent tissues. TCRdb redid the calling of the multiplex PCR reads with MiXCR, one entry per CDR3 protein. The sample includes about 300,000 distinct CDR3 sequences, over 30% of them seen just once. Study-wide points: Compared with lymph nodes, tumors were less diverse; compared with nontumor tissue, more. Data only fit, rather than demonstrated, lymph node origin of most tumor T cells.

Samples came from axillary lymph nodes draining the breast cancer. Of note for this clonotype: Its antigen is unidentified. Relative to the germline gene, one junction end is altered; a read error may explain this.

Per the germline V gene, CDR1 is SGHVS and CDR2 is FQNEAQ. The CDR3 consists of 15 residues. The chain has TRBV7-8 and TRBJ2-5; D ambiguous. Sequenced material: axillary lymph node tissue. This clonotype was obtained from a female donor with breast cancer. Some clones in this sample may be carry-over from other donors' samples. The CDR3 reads CASSSQRGPQGTQYF. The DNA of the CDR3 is TGTGCCAGCAGTTCACAGCGAGGTCCGCAAGGGACCCAGTACTTC. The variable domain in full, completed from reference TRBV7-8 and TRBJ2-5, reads GAGVSQSPRYKVAKRGQDVALRCDPISGHVSLFWYQQALGQGPEFLTYFQNEAQLDKSGLPSDRFFAERPEGSVSTLKIQRTQQEDSAVYLCASSSQRGPQGTQYFGPGTRLLVL.